The next 14 T cell receptor beta chains were all read from a single sample in a study of T cells expressing NK-cell markers. From the 5' RACE reads, TCRdb lists one entry per CDR3 protein and no DNA. The repertoire table contains a few hundred thousand distinct CDR3 sequences. Sequencing was performed on blood T cells: a sorted CD56 or NKG2C T cell subset, CD4+ or CD8+ T cells, or bulk PBMC T cells (not recorded which). Source of these receptors: a man aged 18-75 years in good health.

This chain connects TRBV12-3 or TRBV12-4 to TRBJ2-1; TCRdb returns TRBD1, unconfirmable since there is no DNA. This CDR3 spans 15 amino acids. CDR3: CASTHGPGGGGEQFF.

This chain joins TRBV12-3 or TRBV12-4 and TRBJ2-3. The CDR3 contains 16 residues. This CDR3 reads CASSSVRFTSTDTQYF.

This chain uses TRBV11-2 with TRBJ2-1; TCRdb's D call, TRBD2, is unchecked because there is no DNA. This CDR3 comprises 16 residues. Per the germline V gene, CDR1 is SGHAT and CDR2 is FQNNGV. CDR3 sequence reads: CASSSVAGRSYNEQFF.

The rearrangement joins TRBV20-1 to TRBJ1-2; TCRdb names TRBD1, which stays unverified in the absence of DNA. This CDR3 has 13 amino acids. Germline CDR1 is DFQATT and CDR2 is SNEGSKA (reference sequence). This chain's CDR3 is CSASPGRRDGYTF.

V and J are TRBV10-3 and TRBJ1-4; TCRdb names TRBD1, which stays unverified in the absence of DNA. The germline V gene has CDR1 ENHRY and CDR2 SYGVKD. This CDR3 has 17 residues. CDR3 sequence: CAISEHGRGATNEKLFF.

The chain recombines TRBV18 with TRBJ2-6; the D call from TCRdb, TRBD2, cannot be confirmed without DNA. From germline, CDR1 is KGHSH and CDR2 LQKENI. The length of the CDR3 is 17 residues. CDR3 residues: CASSPVAGLAGANVLTF. Using reference TRBV18 and TRBJ2-6 for the parts outside the CDR3, the full variable domain is NAGVMQNPRHLVRRRGQEARLRCSPMKGHSHVYWYRQLPEEGLKFMVYLQKENIIDESGMPKERFSAEFPKEGPSILRIQQVVRGDSAAYFCASSPVAGLAGANVLTFGAGSRLTVL.

This chain connects TRBV6-1 to TRBJ1-1; there is no DNA to check the TCRdb D call of TRBD1. Germline CDR1 and CDR2: MNHNS and SASEGT. CDR3 length equals 14 residues. Here the CDR3 reads CASRGNRVGTEAFF.

This chain connects TRBV27 to TRBJ2-7; no DNA is available, so the TRBD1 call from TCRdb remains unchecked. CDR1 and CDR2 (germline): MNHEY, SMNVEV (reference sequence). The CDR3 is made up of 15 amino acids. The chain's CDR3 is CASSPTGSFSYEQYF.

V is TRBV7-3 and J is TRBJ2-1; TCRdb returns TRBD2, unconfirmable since there is no DNA. CDR3 length: 14 amino acids. The germline CDR1 and CDR2 sequences are SGHTA and FQGTGA. CDR3: CASSPSQTSVLQFF.

The chain recombines TRBV9 with TRBJ2-3; TCRdb indicates TRBD2, and absent DNA this call remains unverified. CDR1 and CDR2 (germline): SGDLS, YYNGEE. This CDR3 has 16 amino acids. This CDR3 is CASSVAQGTSEDTQYF.

The rearrangement uses TRBV7-9 and TRBJ1-1. This CDR3 contains 16 residues. Germline values: CDR1 SEHNR, CDR2 FQNEAQ (reference sequence). The CDR3 reads CASSLVGFDWANEAFF.

V and J are TRBV4-2 and TRBJ2-5; TCRdb outputs TRBD1, but without DNA this stays unchecked. Germline V gene sequence: CDR1 LGHNA, CDR2 YNFKEQ. The CDR3 is 15 residues long. The CDR3 loop reads CASSQEWVEGATQYF.

The J gene is TRBJ2-1, the V gene TRBV2; checking the TCRdb D call of TRBD1 is not possible without DNA. CDR3 size: 15 residues. Germline values: CDR1 SNHLY, CDR2 FYNNEI. CDR3 region: CASSEERGMYNEQFF.

The chain carries TRBV28 and TRBJ1-2. Germline assignment: CDR1 MDHEN and CDR2 SYDVKM. CDR3 size: 13 residues. CDR3 protein: CASSLVYSYGYTF.